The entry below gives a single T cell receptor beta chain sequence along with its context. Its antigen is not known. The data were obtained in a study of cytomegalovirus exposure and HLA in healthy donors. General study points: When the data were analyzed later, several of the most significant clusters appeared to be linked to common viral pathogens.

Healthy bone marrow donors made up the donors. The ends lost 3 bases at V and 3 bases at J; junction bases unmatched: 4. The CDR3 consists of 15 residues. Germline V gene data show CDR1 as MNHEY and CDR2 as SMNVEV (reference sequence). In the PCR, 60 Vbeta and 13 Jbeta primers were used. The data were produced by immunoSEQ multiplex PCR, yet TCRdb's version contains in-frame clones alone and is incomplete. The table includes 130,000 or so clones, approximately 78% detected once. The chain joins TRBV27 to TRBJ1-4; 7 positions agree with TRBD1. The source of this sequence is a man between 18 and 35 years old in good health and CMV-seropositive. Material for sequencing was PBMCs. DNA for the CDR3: TGTGCCAGCAGTTTTGGGACAGTACCTAATGAAAAACTGTTTTTT. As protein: CASSFGTVPNEKLFF.